This note documents a single T cell receptor (beta chain) sequence. This sample is part of a study of blood T cell repertoires in COVID-19. Whole-study context: Samples came from the United States, Italy and Spain, spanning acute and convalescent COVID-19. Sources were T cells, B-cell-depleted T cells, or PBMCs; the material itself was cDNA or gDNA.

Original methodology: Using reference gene primer amplification, nucleated cell counts were estimated. The method was immunoSEQ multiplex PCR; TCRdb's version includes in-frame clones alone and lacks a portion of them. That table is the source of V, J and clone size, and D and trimming were worked out from the DNA. In the table there are some 110,000 clones, 60% to 85% of which are singletons. V lost 6 bases and J lost 4, with 10 bases in between. Germline V gives CDR1 MDHEN, CDR2 SYDVKM. The CDR3 is made up of 12 amino acids. This TCR was sampled from a man in his 70s with acute or convalescent COVID-19. Sample: peripheral blood. J is TRBJ2-7 and V is TRBV28; tentative D call: TRBD1 (6 bases). CDR3 loop: CASRSDSYEQYF. The CDR3 nucleotides are TGTGCCAGCAGGTCGGACAGTTACGAGCAGTACTTC.